This note documents a single TCR beta chain sequence. Here immunoSEQ multiplex PCR was the method, and the copy in TCRdb shows in-frame clones only, minus some. The table has under 90,000 clones, around 96% seen once. This record belongs to a study of technical replicates of blood from a handful of donors. CDR3 length: 15 amino acids. V was pared by 2 bases and J by 4 bases, with 18 bases between. In germline, CDR1 is SQVTM, CDR2 ANQGSEA. The gene calls are TRBV29-1 and TRBJ2-7; TRBD1 is a possible D gene (5 bases). This receptor was identified in a human donor in good health. Sequencing was carried out using T cells isolated from PBMCs. The CDR3 here is CSVETLDRGRYEQYF. The CDR3 DNA sequence: TGCAGCGTTGAAACTCTGGATAGGGGCAGGTACGAGCAGTACTTC.